Detailed here is one TCR beta chain. Its antigen is not identified. The record originates from a study of vaccination effects on CD4 cells after COVID-19. Study in general: Two doses of BNT162b2 or mRNA-1273 vaccine were administered to participants.

Whole-study findings and limits: From healthy vaccinees, only 1 of 255 vaccine-induced clones also reacted to common cold coronaviruses. Pronounced clonal contraction occurred in clones induced by infection and by vaccine late after vaccination.

This CDR3 is built from 18 residues. V was clipped by 2 bases and J by 3 bases, with 20 bases between them. Germline-derived CDR1 and CDR2 are SGHRS and YFSETQ. The protocol was immunoSEQ multiplex PCR, while the TCRdb copy is restricted to in-frame clones and leaves out a portion. Altogether around 35,000 clones are present, about four fifths being singletons, with the ten largest covering 3%. Cells that had been cultured for 10 days were the source of isolated CD4+ T cells. The healthy vaccine recipients, who had no prior SARS-CoV-2 infection, showed negative nucleocapsid antibodies. The clonotype was recovered from a human donor who received a COVID-19 vaccine. This chain joins TRBV5-1 and TRBJ1-4; D possibly corresponds to TRBD1 (5 bases). Source: CD4+ T cells from PBMCs cultured without peptide, taken before COVID-19 vaccination. The CDR3 DNA sequence: TGCGCCAGCAGCTTCCTACAAATAGGGGTTGTTCCTAATGAAAAACTGTTTTTT. Protein: CASSFLQIGVVPNEKLFF. The whole variable domain, filled in from reference TRBV5-1 and TRBJ1-4, reads KAGVTQTPRYLIKTRGQQVTLSCSPISGHRSVSWYQQTPGQGLQFLFEYFSETQRNKGNFPGRFSGRQFSNSRSEMNVSTLELGDSALYLCASSFLQIGVVPNEKLFFGSGTQLSVL.